This passage covers 3 T cell receptor beta chains from one sample sequenced in a study of HIV-infected children after antiretroviral therapy interruption. As for treatment: PENTA 11 planned treatment interruption arm or continuous ART arm. The TCR library was built from RNA with a 3' RACE protocol and unique molecular identifiers. TCRdb reprocessed the 3' RACE reads via MiXCR and lists one record per CDR3 protein. The data hold about 50,000 distinct CDR3 sequences, with around 4.1% observed a single time. The material sequenced was CD45RA+ CD4+ T cells from PBMCs, pooled from several time points, taken from a donor given antiretroviral therapy, either interrupted or continuous. As to subset: naive CD4+ CD45RA+ CD45RO- T cells. The receptors come from a pool of human donors with HIV.

In this sample, this clonotype turned up many times. The rearrangement joins TRBV19 to TRBJ2-5; TRBD1 agrees at 7 bases. Germline CDR1 LNHDA, CDR2 SQIVND (reference sequence). CDR3 size: 12 residues. V lost 10 bases to trimming and J lost 6 bases; unmatched junction nucleotides: 8. CDR3 DNA: TGTGCCACCATCGGGGACAGCCAGACCCAGTACTTC. It translates to CATIGDSQTQYF.

This clonotype was seen many times. This rearrangement joins TRBV12-3 or TRBV12-4 to TRBJ2-1, with 9 bases that match TRBD1. The CDR3 runs 15 residues. The junction had 9 bases not matched to a gene; V was cut back by 5 bases and J by 7 bases. Here the CDR3 DNA reads TGTGCCAGCAGTCTTTTTTGGACAGGGGAAAATGAGCAGTTCTTC. Translated, it gives CASSLFWTGENEQFF.

There are many counts of this clonotype. The rearrangement uses TRBV12-5 and TRBJ2-1, with D perhaps given as TRBD1 or TRBD2 (6 bases each). Germline CDR1 is LGHNT and CDR2 is FRNRAP. The CDR3 runs 13 residues. The V end was cut by 0 bases, the J end by 15 bases, with 15 bases between. CDR3 nucleotides: TGTGCTAGTGGTTTGGTAAACGGGGGCGGTTTGTTCTTC. It translates to CASGLVNGGGLFF.